The rows below give T cell receptor beta chains drawn from one sample of a study of T cells in localized non-small cell lung cancer. Assay used: immunoSEQ multiplex PCR; TCRdb lists only in-frame clones, some missing. The table lists 50,000 to 70,000 clones, roughly four fifths of them singletons. Sequencing used PBMCs, obtained before any cancer treatment. The receptor set was obtained from a man aged 35 to 69 with stage II lung adenocarcinoma. The CDR3 runs from the conserved cysteine through the conserved F or W. A D gene is named only where the DNA matches it firmly. Where a row states a size, it is once, few, many or the class of an expanded clone; other rows omit it.

TRBJ2-3 | TRBV21-1 | - | - | CASSKPGLLFTDTQYF | TGTGCCAGCAGCAAGCCGGGACTACTATTCACAGATACGCAGTATTTT
TRBJ1-5 | TRBV30 | - | few | CAWSAGRGNQPQHF | TGTGCCTGGAGTGCAGGTCGGGGCAATCAGCCCCAGCATTTT
TRBJ2-1 | TRBV11-3 | TRBD2 | - | CASSRFYSGAAYNEQFF | TGTGCCAGCAGCCGATTCTATAGCGGGGCCGCTTACAATGAGCAGTTCTTC
TRBJ2-3 | TRBV27 | - | - | CASSLSGTTADTQYF | TGTGCCAGCAGTTTATCCGGGACCACGGCAGATACGCAGTATTTT
TRBJ2-5 | TRBV27 | - | - | CASSPPWGSGSQETQYF | TGTGCCAGCAGCCCCCCCTGGGGGAGCGGGTCCCAAGAGACCCAGTACTTC
TRBJ2-1 | TRBV23-1 | - | - | CASSQSGQVGGNEQFF | TGCGCCAGCAGTCAATCAGGGCAGGTCGGAGGTAATGAGCAGTTCTTC
TRBJ2-5 | TRBV5-1 | - | - | CASSLRPGLEETQYF | TGCGCCAGCAGCCTCAGGCCGGGACTTGAAGAGACCCAGTACTTC
TRBJ1-2 | TRBV14 | - | - | CASSQTRTALYGYTF | TGTGCCAGCAGCCAGACCCGGACGGCCCTCTATGGCTACACCTTC
TRBJ2-7 | TRBV18 | - | - | CASSPGSEQYF | TGTGCCAGCTCCCCAGGGAGCGAGCAGTACTTC
TRBJ1-4 | TRBV4-3 | - | - | CASSQNRVEKLFF | TGCGCCAGCAGCCAAAACAGGGTGGAAAAACTGTTTTTT
TRBJ1-2 | TRBV5-1 | - | - | CASSLTGDSYGYTF | TGCGCCAGCAGCTTGACGGGGGATAGCTATGGCTACACCTTC
TRBJ2-7 | TRBV7-2 | - | - | CASSLEAPSYEQYF | TGTGCCAGCAGCTTAGAAGCGCCCTCCTACGAGCAGTACTTC
TRBJ1-1 | TRBV9 | TRBD1 | once | CASTRGGQGYTEAFF | TGTGCCAGCACCCGAGGGGGACAGGGGTACACTGAAGCTTTCTTT
TRBJ1-1 | TRBV18 | - | few | CASSLSGEGNTEAFF | TGTGCCAGCTCACTGTCAGGGGAAGGGAACACTGAAGCTTTCTTT
TRBJ2-3 | TRBV5-1 | TRBD2 | once | CASRRLAGSTDTQYF | TGCGCCAGCAGGAGGCTAGCGGGTTCCACAGATACGCAGTATTTT
TRBJ1-5 | TRBV30 | - | few | CAWSGAKGNQPQHF | TGTGCCTGGAGTGGGGCAAAAGGCAATCAGCCCCAGCATTTT
TRBJ1-2 | TRBV6-1 | - | once | CASSEEGSVYGYTF | TGTGCCAGCAGTGAAGAGGGCTCCGTCTATGGCTACACCTTC
TRBJ1-5 | TRBV28 | - | - | CASTVPPGDQPQHF | TGTGCCAGCACCGTACCTCCCGGCGATCAGCCCCAGCATTTT
TRBJ1-5 | TRBV15 | - | - | CATSRETGSNQPQHF | TGTGCCACCAGCAGAGAGACAGGTAGCAATCAGCCCCAGCATTTT
TRBJ2-7 | TRBV5-1 | - | - | CASSGQHYEQYF | TGCGCCAGCAGTGGACAGCACTACGAGCAGTACTTC
TRBJ1-2 | TRBV4-1 | - | - | CASSPAPGGTNYGYTF | TGCGCCAGCAGCCCCGCCCCGGGAGGGACCAACTATGGCTACACCTTC